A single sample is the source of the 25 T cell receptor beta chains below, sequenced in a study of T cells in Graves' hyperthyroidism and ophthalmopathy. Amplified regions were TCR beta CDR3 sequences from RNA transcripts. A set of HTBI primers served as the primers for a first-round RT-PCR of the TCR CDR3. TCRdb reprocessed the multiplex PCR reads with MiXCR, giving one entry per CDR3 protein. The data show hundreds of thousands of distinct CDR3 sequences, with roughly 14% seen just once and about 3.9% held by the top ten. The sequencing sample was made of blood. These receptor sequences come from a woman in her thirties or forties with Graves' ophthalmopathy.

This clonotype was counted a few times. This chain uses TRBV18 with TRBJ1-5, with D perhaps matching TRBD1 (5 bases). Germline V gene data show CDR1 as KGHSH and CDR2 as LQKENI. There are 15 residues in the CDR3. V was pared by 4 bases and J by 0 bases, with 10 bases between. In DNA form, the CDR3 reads TGTGCCAGCTCACAGAAGGGGCTTAGCAATCAGCCCCAGCATTTT. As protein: CASSQKGLSNQPQHF.

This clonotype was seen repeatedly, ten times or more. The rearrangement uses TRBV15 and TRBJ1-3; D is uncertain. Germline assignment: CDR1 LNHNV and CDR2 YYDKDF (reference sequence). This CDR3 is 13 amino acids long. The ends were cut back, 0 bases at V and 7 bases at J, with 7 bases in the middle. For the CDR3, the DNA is TGTGCCACCAGCAGAGATTGGGCGAACACCATATATTTT. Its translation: CATSRDWANTIYF.

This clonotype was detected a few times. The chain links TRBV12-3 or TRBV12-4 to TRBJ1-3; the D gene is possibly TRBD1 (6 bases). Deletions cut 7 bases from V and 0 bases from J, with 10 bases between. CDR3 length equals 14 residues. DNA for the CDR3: TGTGCCAGCAAGCAGGGGATCTCTGGAAACACCATATATTTT. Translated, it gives CASKQGISGNTIYF.

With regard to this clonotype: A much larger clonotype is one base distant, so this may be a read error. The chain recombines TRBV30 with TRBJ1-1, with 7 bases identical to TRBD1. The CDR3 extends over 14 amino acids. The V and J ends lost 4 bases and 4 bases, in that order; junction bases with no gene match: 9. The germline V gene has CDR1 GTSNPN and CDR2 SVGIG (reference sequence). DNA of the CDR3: TGTGCCTGGATGATTCTACAGGGGAGCACTGAAGCTTTCTTT. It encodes CAWMILQGSTEAFF.

The CDR3 DNA sequence: TGTGCCAGCAGCGACGGCTCGGCCAGAAATGAGCAGTTCTTC. This codes for CASSDGSARNEQFF. The chain has TRBV9 and TRBJ2-1; D is ambiguous. CDR3 length equals 14 residues. The V end was cut by 3 bases, the J end by 7 bases, with 14 bases between. Germline V gives CDR1 SGDLS, CDR2 YYNGEE.

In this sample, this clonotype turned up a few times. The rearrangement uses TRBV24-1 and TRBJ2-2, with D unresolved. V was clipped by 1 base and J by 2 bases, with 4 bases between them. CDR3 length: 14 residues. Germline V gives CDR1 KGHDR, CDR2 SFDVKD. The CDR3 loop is CATSDLGNTGELFF. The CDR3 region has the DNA TGTGCCACCAGTGATTTAGGCAACACCGGGGAGCTGTTTTTT.

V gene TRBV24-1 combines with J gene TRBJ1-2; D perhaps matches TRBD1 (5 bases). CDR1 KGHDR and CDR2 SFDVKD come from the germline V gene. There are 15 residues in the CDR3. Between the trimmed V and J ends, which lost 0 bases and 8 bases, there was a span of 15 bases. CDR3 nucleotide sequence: TGTGCCACCAGTGATTTGCAAGGGGAGGGAGGCGGCTACACCTTC. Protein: CATSDLQGEGGGYTF.

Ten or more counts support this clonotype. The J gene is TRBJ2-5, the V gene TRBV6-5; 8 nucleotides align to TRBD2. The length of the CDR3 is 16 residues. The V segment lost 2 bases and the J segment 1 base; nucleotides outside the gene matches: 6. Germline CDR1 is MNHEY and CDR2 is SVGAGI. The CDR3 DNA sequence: TGTGCCAGCAGTTACGGGGTAGCGGGATCCCAAGAGACCCAGTACTTC. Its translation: CASSYGVAGSQETQYF.

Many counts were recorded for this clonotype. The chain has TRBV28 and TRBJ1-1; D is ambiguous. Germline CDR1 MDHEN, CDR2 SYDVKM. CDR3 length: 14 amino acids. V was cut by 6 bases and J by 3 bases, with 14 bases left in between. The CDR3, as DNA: TGTGCCAGCAGGACACTACGGGTTGACACTGAAGCTTTCTTT. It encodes CASRTLRVDTEAFF.

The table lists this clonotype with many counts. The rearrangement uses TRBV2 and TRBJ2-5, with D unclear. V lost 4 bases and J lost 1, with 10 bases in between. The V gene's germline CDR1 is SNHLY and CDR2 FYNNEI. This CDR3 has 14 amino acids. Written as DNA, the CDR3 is TGTGCCAGCAGTGGGCGAACAGCCCAAGAGACCCAGTACTTC. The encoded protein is CASSGRTAQETQYF.

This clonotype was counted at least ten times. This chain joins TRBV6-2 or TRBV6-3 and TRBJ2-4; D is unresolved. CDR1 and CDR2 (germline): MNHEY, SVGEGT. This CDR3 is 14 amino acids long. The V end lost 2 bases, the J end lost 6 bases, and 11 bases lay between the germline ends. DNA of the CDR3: TGTGCCAGCAGTTACCGGCCCCCCCCAAACATTCAGTACTTC. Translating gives CASSYRPPPNIQYF.

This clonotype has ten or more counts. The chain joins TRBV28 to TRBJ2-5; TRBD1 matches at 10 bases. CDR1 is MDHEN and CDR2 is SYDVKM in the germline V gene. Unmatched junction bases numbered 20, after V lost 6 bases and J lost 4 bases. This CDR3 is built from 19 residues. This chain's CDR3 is CASSFDITRQGARGETQYF. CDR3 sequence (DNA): TGTGCCAGCAGCTTCGACATCACGCGACAGGGGGCAAGAGGAGAGACCCAGTACTTC.

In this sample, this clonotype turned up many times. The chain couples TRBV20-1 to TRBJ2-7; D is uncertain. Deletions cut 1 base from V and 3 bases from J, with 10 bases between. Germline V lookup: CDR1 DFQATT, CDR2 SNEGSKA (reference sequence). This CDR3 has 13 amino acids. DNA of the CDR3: TGCAGTGCTAGAGGCCCTAGTTTCTACGAGCAGTACTTC. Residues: CSARGPSFYEQYF.

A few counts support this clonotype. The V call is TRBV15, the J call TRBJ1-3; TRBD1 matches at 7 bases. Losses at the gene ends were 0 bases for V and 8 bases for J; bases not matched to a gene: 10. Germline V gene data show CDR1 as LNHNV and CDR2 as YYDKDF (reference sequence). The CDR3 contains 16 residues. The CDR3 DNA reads TGTGCCACCAGCAGAGATCGGACAGGTGCGAGAGACACCATATATTTT. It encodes CATSRDRTGARDTIYF.

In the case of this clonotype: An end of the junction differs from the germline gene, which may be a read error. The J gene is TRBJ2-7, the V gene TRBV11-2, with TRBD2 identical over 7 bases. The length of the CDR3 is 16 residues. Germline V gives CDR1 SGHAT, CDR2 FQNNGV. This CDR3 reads CASSLDWGGSSYVQYF. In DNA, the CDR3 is TGTGCCAGCAGCTTAGATTGGGGGGGAAGTTCCTACGTGCAGTACTTC.

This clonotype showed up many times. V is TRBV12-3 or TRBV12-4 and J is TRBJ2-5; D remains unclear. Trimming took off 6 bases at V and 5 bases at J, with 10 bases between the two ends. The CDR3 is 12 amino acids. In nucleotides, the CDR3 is TGTGCCAGCAGCCTGACGTACGAGACCCAGTACTTC. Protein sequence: CASSLTYETQYF.

DNA for the CDR3: TGCGCCAGCAGCCGAGGGGGAGGGTATTGGGAGCAGTACTTC. It yields the protein CASSRGGGYWEQYF. The chain joins TRBV4-1 to TRBJ2-7; D might be TRBD2 (7 bases). With 4 bases removed from V and 7 bases from J, the gap between germline ends came to 17 bases. CDR3 length equals 14 residues. Looked up from germline, CDR1 is MGHRA and CDR2 is YSYEKL.

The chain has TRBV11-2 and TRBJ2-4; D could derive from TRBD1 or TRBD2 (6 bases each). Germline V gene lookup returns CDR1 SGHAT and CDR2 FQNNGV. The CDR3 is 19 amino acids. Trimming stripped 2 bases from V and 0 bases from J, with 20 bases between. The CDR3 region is CASSLRPGAIPRAKNIQYF. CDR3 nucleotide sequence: TGTGCCAGCAGCTTACGGCCGGGGGCAATTCCCCGAGCCAAAAACATTCAGTACTTC.

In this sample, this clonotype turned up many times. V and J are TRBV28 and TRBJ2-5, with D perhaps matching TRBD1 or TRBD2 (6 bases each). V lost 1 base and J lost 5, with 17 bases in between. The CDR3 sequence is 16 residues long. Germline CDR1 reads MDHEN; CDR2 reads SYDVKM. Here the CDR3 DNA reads TGTGCCAGCAGTTTATTCCCCTGGGGGGCAGGGGAGACCCAGTACTTC. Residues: CASSLFPWGAGETQYF. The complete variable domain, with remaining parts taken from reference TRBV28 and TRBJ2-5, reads DVKVTQSSRYLVKRTGEKVFLECVQDMDHENMFWYRQDPGLGLRLIYFSYDVKMKEKGDIPEGYSVSREKKERFSLILESASTNQTSMYLCASSLFPWGAGETQYFGPGTRLLVL.

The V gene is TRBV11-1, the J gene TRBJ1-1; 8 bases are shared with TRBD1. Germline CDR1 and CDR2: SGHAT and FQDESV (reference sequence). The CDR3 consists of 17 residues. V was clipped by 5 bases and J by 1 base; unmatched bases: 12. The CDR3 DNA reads TGTGCCAGCAGCCACCGAGCGGGACAGGTGTCGAACACTGAAGCTTTCTTT. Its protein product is CASSHRAGQVSNTEAFF.

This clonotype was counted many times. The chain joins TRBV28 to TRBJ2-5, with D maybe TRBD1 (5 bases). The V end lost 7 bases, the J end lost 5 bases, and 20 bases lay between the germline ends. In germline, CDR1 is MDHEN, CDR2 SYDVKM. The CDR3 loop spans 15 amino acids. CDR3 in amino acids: CASNPDSARWETQYF. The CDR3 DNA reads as TGTGCCAGCAACCCAGACAGCGCCCGTTGGGAGACCCAGTACTTC.

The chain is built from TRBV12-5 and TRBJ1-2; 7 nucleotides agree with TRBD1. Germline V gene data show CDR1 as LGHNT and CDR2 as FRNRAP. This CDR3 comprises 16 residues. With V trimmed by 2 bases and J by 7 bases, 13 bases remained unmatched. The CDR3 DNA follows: TGTGCTAGTGGTTTGAACCCGACAGGGACACTTCGTGGCTACACCTTC. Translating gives CASGLNPTGTLRGYTF.

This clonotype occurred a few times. CDR3 sequence reads: CASSLERGRLNYGYTF. CDR3 nucleotide sequence: TGTGCCAGCAGCTTAGAGAGGGGGCGGCTCAACTATGGCTACACCTTC. The chain uses TRBV13 and TRBJ1-2; 7 nucleotides match TRBD1. The V gene end was trimmed by 1 base and the J gene end by 2 bases; junction bases not matched to a gene: 7. Looked up from germline, CDR1 is PRHDT and CDR2 is FYEKMQ (reference sequence). There are 16 residues in the CDR3.

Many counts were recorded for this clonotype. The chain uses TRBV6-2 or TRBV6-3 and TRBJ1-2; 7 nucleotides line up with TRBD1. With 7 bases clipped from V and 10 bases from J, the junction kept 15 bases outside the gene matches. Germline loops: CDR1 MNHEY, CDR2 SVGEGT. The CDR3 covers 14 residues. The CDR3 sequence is CASTSRWTGVTYTF. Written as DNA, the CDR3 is TGTGCCAGCACCTCAAGATGGACAGGCGTTACCTACACCTTC.

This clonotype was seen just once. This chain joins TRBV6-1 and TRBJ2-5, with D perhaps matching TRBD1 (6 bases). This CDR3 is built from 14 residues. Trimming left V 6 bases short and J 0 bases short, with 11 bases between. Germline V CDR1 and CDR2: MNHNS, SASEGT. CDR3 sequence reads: CASSRTEYQETQYF. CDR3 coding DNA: TGTGCCAGCAGCAGGACAGAGTACCAAGAGACCCAGTACTTC.